The rows below give T cell receptor beta chains drawn from one sample of a study of blood T cell repertoires in COVID-19. TCRdb's table, derived via immunoSEQ multiplex PCR, lists solely in-frame clones and lacks some. The table has 150,000 to 180,000 clones, 91% seen once. The material sequenced was peripheral blood. The receptors were gathered from a man aged 50-60 years with acute or convalescent COVID-19. Each CDR3 is given with its conserved first and last residue. Each record gives: CDR3 protein, CDR3 DNA, V gene, D gene, clone size, J gene. D genes are given only for firm matches. Size values are once, few and many counts, or a class for expanded clones, and some rows have none.

CASSRRGQETQYF	TGTGCCAGCAGCCGTAGAGGGCAAGAGACCCAGTACTTC	TRBV7-3	.	.	TRBJ2-5
CASSEPTAGSTEAFF	TGTGCCAGCAGTGAACCAACCGCAGGGTCGACTGAAGCTTTCTTT	TRBV6-1	.	.	TRBJ1-1
CASRRRVGVMNTEAFF	TGTGCCAGCAGGCGCAGGGTAGGAGTCATGAACACTGAAGCTTTCTTT	TRBV3-1/TRBV3-2	.	.	TRBJ1-1
CASAYRVGEQFF	TGTGCCAGTGCATACAGGGTCGGGGAGCAGTTCTTC	TRBV19	.	.	TRBJ2-1
CASSLVPAEHRGEQFF	TGTGCCAGCAGCTTAGTGCCCGCTGAGCACAGGGGGGAGCAGTTCTTC	TRBV7-8	TRBD1	.	TRBJ2-1
CAIRDGQGITDTQYF	TGTGCCATCAGGGATGGACAGGGTATCACAGATACGCAGTATTTT	TRBV10-3	TRBD1	.	TRBJ2-3
CASRAQGQGFGYTF	TGCGCCAGCAGAGCTCAGGGACAGGGTTTTGGCTACACCTTC	TRBV5-1	TRBD1	once	TRBJ1-2
CASSLAWTRGRPGNYGYTF	TGTGCCAGCAGCTTAGCTTGGACAAGGGGCCGTCCTGGGAACTATGGCTACACCTTC	TRBV7-9	.	.	TRBJ1-2
CASRTAGGANEKLFF	TGTGCCAGCAGGACTGCGGGGGGAGCTAATGAAAAACTGTTTTTT	TRBV28	.	.	TRBJ1-4
CASSVGSGGAYNEQFF	TGTGCCAGCAGCGTAGGAAGCGGGGGGGCTTACAATGAGCAGTTCTTC	TRBV9	TRBD2	.	TRBJ2-1
CASSPRDSLTYEQYF	TGTGCCAGCTCACCCCGGGACTCCCTAACCTACGAGCAGTACTTC	TRBV18	.	.	TRBJ2-7
CASSPSPTSGTYEQFF	TGTGCCAGCAGCCCGTCCCCTACTAGCGGGACCTATGAGCAGTTCTTC	TRBV7-2	TRBD2	.	TRBJ2-1
CASSVADRVIAPLHF	TGTGCCAGCAGCGTAGCGGACAGGGTTATTGCACCCCTCCACTTT	TRBV9	TRBD1	.	TRBJ1-6
CASAGAGLDNEQFF	TGTGCCTCGGCCGGGGCGGGACTAGACAATGAGCAGTTCTTC	TRBV10-3	TRBD2	.	TRBJ2-1
CASSPPAGRYNEQFF	TGTGCCAGCAGCCCTCCGGCGGGGCGCTACAATGAGCAGTTCTTC	TRBV13	.	once	TRBJ2-1
CASSQTSGLSTDTQYF	TGCGCCAGCAGCCAAACTAGCGGACTTAGCACAGATACGCAGTATTTT	TRBV5-1	TRBD2	.	TRBJ2-3
CASSPGTSGIQETQYF	TGTGCCAGCAGCCCCGGGACTAGCGGGATCCAAGAGACCCAGTACTTC	TRBV7-8	TRBD2	.	TRBJ2-5
CASSHPGQGDEKLFF	TGCGCCAGCAGCCACCCGGGACAGGGGGATGAAAAACTGTTTTTT	TRBV4-1	TRBD1	.	TRBJ1-4
CASSIGPGLTGELFF	TGTGCCAGTAGTATAGGTCCGGGACTCACCGGGGAGCTGTTTTTT	TRBV19	.	few	TRBJ2-2
CASSTWGGAAEAFF	TGTGCCAGCAGTACGTGGGGGGGCGCAGCTGAAGCTTTCTTT	TRBV6-6	.	.	TRBJ1-1
CASSFTGVTEAFF	TGTGCCAGCAGCTTTACAGGGGTCACTGAAGCTTTCTTT	TRBV7-3	TRBD1	.	TRBJ1-1
CASSETGQWELFF	TGCGCCAGCAGTGAGACGGGACAGTGGGAACTGTTTTTT	TRBV10-1	TRBD1	.	TRBJ1-4
CASSLKRDTEAFF	TGTGCCAGCAGCTTAAAACGGGACACTGAAGCTTTCTTT	TRBV7-3	.	.	TRBJ1-1
CATSDPSPGTSAPGSTDTQYF	TGTGCCACCAGTGATCCCTCACCCGGGACTAGCGCGCCGGGGAGCACAGATACGCAGTATTTT	TRBV24-1	TRBD2	.	TRBJ2-3
CASRQQGAKGNTIYF	TGTGCCAGCAGGCAACAGGGGGCGAAAGGAAACACCATATATTTT	TRBV6-5	TRBD1	.	TRBJ1-3
CASSPRTRLAPGYEQYF	TGTGCCAGCAGCCCCCGTACCCGACTAGCGCCTGGCTACGAGCAGTACTTC	TRBV28	TRBD2	.	TRBJ2-7
CASSQGWTNTDTQYF	TGTGCCAGCAGCCAAGGCTGGACAAACACAGATACGCAGTATTTT	TRBV11-2	.	.	TRBJ2-3
CASSIASNQPQHF	TGTGCCAGTAGTATAGCTTCTAATCAGCCCCAGCATTTT	TRBV19	.	.	TRBJ1-5
CAISDWLGTYNEQFF	TGTGCCATCAGTGACTGGCTAGGCACCTACAATGAGCAGTTCTTC	TRBV10-3	.	.	TRBJ2-1
CASSLRGMTEGKGAQPQHF	TGTGCCAGCAGCTTAAGGGGGATGACAGAGGGAAAAGGAGCACAGCCCCAGCATTTT	TRBV7-8	.	.	TRBJ1-5
CSASGAGWIKNEQFF	TGCAGTGCTAGTGGTGCGGGTTGGATCAAAAATGAGCAGTTCTTC	TRBV20-1	.	once	TRBJ2-1
CASSYRDRDNSPLHF	TGTGCCAGCAGCTACCGGGACAGAGATAATTCACCCCTCCACTTT	TRBV3-1/TRBV3-2	TRBD1	.	TRBJ1-6
CASSSLAGVDTQYF	TGTGCCAGTAGTTCCTTAGCGGGAGTGGATACGCAGTATTTT	TRBV19	TRBD2	.	TRBJ2-3
CASSQAGGTDTQYF	TGTGCCAGCAGCCAAGCGGGAGGGACAGATACGCAGTATTTT	TRBV4-2	TRBD2	.	TRBJ2-3
CASSLPLRDTDGGPQHF	TGTGCCAGCAGCCTCCCCCTTCGGGACACAGATGGGGGGCCCCAGCATTTT	TRBV28	.	.	TRBJ1-5
CASNTGGTRNEQYF	TGCGCCAGTAATACAGGGGGTACGAGAAACGAGCAGTACTTC	TRBV5-1	TRBD1	.	TRBJ2-7
CASSLGQVGYEQYF	TGTGCCAGCAGCTTAGGACAGGTGGGCTACGAGCAGTACTTC	TRBV7-9	.	.	TRBJ2-7
CASSSRGLTEAFF	TGCGCCAGCAGCTCCAGGGGGCTGACTGAAGCTTTCTTT	TRBV5-1	TRBD1	.	TRBJ1-1
CASSDRGRNSPLHF	TGTGCCAGCAGCGACAGGGGGCGAAATTCACCCCTCCACTTT	TRBV2	TRBD1	.	TRBJ1-6
CASSQETLTDTQYF	TGCGCCAGCAGCCAAGAGACTCTCACAGATACGCAGTATTTT	TRBV4-3	.	.	TRBJ2-3
CASTPLGRGAGGTGELFF	TGTGCCAGCACCCCCCTCGGTCGGGGCGCGGGAGGCACCGGGGAGCTGTTTTTT	TRBV7-9	TRBD2	.	TRBJ2-2
CASSPSSSSGNTIYF	TGTGCCAGCTCACCTTCATCCAGCTCTGGAAACACCATATATTTT	TRBV18	.	.	TRBJ1-3
CASRLAVGGTDTQYF	TGTGCCAGCAGGCTAGCGGTCGGGGGCACAGATACGCAGTATTTT	TRBV2	TRBD2	.	TRBJ2-3
CSTSLTRPADTQYF	TGCAGCACCTCACTTACTAGGCCCGCCGATACGCAGTATTTT	TRBV29-1	.	.	TRBJ2-3
CASTKTPGDQNSPLHF	TGTGCCAGCACTAAGACGCCAGGGGATCAGAATTCACCCCTCCACTTT	TRBV27	.	.	TRBJ1-6
CASAPSGTGAVSNQPQHF	TGTGCCTCTGCCCCCTCCGGGACAGGGGCGGTGAGCAATCAGCCCCAGCATTTT	TRBV19	TRBD1	.	TRBJ1-5
CASSLAQNTEAFF	TGTGCCAGCAGCTTAGCCCAGAACACTGAAGCTTTCTTT	TRBV7-9	.	.	TRBJ1-1
CATSRGSGDWVTEAFF	TGTGCCACCAGCAGAGGTTCGGGGGATTGGGTCACTGAAGCTTTCTTT	TRBV15	.	.	TRBJ1-1
CASSTSTGGNEKLFF	TGTGCCAGTAGTACCTCGACAGGGGGAAATGAAAAACTGTTTTTT	TRBV19	TRBD1	.	TRBJ1-4
CASSQATSGTDRRASLHF	TGCGCCAGCAGCCAAGCCACGTCCGGGACAGACCGAAGGGCGTCCCTCCACTTT	TRBV4-3	TRBD1	.	TRBJ1-6
CASSLSGGEETQYF	TGCGCCAGCAGCTTGTCCGGGGGGGAAGAGACCCAGTACTTC	TRBV5-1	TRBD2	.	TRBJ2-5
CASSWGPSPLHF	TGTGCCAGCAGTTGGGGGCCTTCACCCCTCCACTTT	TRBV12-3/TRBV12-4	.	.	TRBJ1-6
CSAQGVHNEKLFF	TGCAGCGCACAAGGAGTACATAATGAAAAACTGTTTTTT	TRBV29-1	.	.	TRBJ1-4
CASSLYRGLAGTNTGELFF	TGTGCCAGCAGCTTGTACCGAGGACTAGCGGGAACGAACACCGGGGAGCTGTTTTTT	TRBV5-6	TRBD2	.	TRBJ2-2
CASSQDQGTSGRANIQYF	TGTGCCAGCAGCCAAGACCAGGGGACTAGCGGGAGGGCGAACATTCAGTACTTC	TRBV3-1/TRBV3-2	TRBD2	.	TRBJ2-4
CASSPPSGGRGTQYF	TGTGCCAGCTCACCACCGTCCGGGGGGCGAGGTACGCAGTATTTT	TRBV18	.	.	TRBJ2-3
CASSPWTGSYNEQFF	TGTGCCAGTAGCCCTTGGACAGGCTCCTACAATGAGCAGTTCTTC	TRBV19	TRBD1	.	TRBJ2-1
CASSQGGGNTGELFF	TGTGCCAGCAGCCAAGGGGGCGGGAACACCGGGGAGCTGTTTTTT	TRBV3-1/TRBV3-2	.	.	TRBJ2-2